This is a list of T cell receptor beta chains from one sample in a study of technical replicates of blood from a few donors. Sequenced by immunoSEQ multiplex PCR; TCRdb stores in-frame clones only, minus some. In the table there are about 70,000 clones, approximately 94% of which are singletons. Source material: T cells isolated from PBMCs. The receptors come from a human donor in good health. Both conserved end residues are part of each CDR3.

V gene: TRBV6-1; CDR3 protein: CASSETGPYGYTF
V gene: TRBV7-9; CDR3 protein: CASSLGLVPYNEQFF
V gene: TRBV19; CDR3 protein: CASNQGTGELFF
V gene: TRBV5-1; CDR3 protein: CASSLGTPQETQYF
V gene: TRBV19; CDR3 protein: CASSIGGGTYEQYF
V gene: TRBV11-3; CDR3 protein: CASSRTPSKEYF
V gene: TRBV27; CDR3 protein: CASSLSGSNEQYF
V gene: TRBV4-3; CDR3 protein: CASSQPGLAGNEQFF
V gene: TRBV20-1; CDR3 protein: CSARNTEAFF
V gene: TRBV27; CDR3 protein: CASSLFRDRGNEKLFF
V gene: TRBV5-1; CDR3 protein: CASSSLGTRDYNEQFF
V gene: TRBV9; CDR3 protein: CASSVDYGYEQYF
V gene: TRBV5-1; CDR3 protein: CASSLRGRTGTTDTQYF
V gene: TRBV19; CDR3 protein: CASTPTENTEAFF
V gene: TRBV7-3; CDR3 protein: CASSLSSGGRTEAFF
V gene: TRBV10-3; CDR3 protein: CAIRQLAGGFNEQFF
V gene: TRBV21-1; CDR3 protein: CASSKVGTSGNLAKNIQYF
V gene: TRBV5-6; CDR3 protein: CASSLTESPYNEQFF
V gene: TRBV10-1; CDR3 protein: CASSVRAGYGEQYF
V gene: TRBV28; CDR3 protein: CASSPDFYGYTF
V gene: TRBV9; CDR3 protein: CASSVVTERDTQYF
V gene: TRBV6-1; CDR3 protein: CASSVWTGQLNTEAFF
V gene: TRBV7-3; CDR3 protein: CASSDGAQFGPSSYNEQFF
V gene: TRBV30; CDR3 protein: CAWSGTRGGNQPQHF
V gene: TRBV27; CDR3 protein: CASSFAGTGGYEQYF
V gene: TRBV19; CDR3 protein: CASSPGFIYLSGANVLTF
V gene: TRBV7-8; CDR3 protein: CASSEGQGTTEAFF
V gene: TRBV10-3; CDR3 protein: CAAAAGNLGNYGYTF
V gene: TRBV30; CDR3 protein: CAWSVSGRAIYEQYF
V gene: TRBV28; CDR3 protein: CASRLGLAGTYEQYF
V gene: TRBV29-1; CDR3 protein: CSVRLAGNEQFF
V gene: TRBV10-3; CDR3 protein: CAISVGGTEAFF
V gene: TRBV5-1; CDR3 protein: CASSQGLALADTQYF
V gene: TRBV2; CDR3 protein: CASLRQGPSGTQYF
V gene: TRBV18; CDR3 protein: CASSLGGAQIAAEAFF
V gene: TRBV9; CDR3 protein: CASSVTGDMNTEAFF
V gene: TRBV25-1; CDR3 protein: CASSTGTRGNTIYF
V gene: TRBV11-3; CDR3 protein: CASSKTSDVTQYF
V gene: TRBV19; CDR3 protein: CASSNQGAYEQYF
V gene: TRBV6-5; CDR3 protein: CASSYSAGYNDGYTF
V gene: TRBV6-1; CDR3 protein: CASSHRGLTEAFF
V gene: TRBV5-6; CDR3 protein: CASSLGGDSYNEQFF
V gene: TRBV6-1; CDR3 protein: CASSVHPLSYGYTF
V gene: TRBV7-3; CDR3 protein: CASSRQGPYGYTF
V gene: TRBV5-1; CDR3 protein: CASSLSGLAVSYNEQFF
V gene: TRBV19; CDR3 protein: CASRGLGTDTQYF
V gene: TRBV2; CDR3 protein: CASSDEGNTEAFF
V gene: TRBV28; CDR3 protein: CASNWGVGYEQYF
V gene: TRBV2; CDR3 protein: CASSEALFRQRNTEAFF
V gene: TRBV2; CDR3 protein: CASREGLQWNYEQYF
V gene: TRBV7-9; CDR3 protein: CASSQRQGTGNTIYF
V gene: TRBV11-3; CDR3 protein: CASSFGQGLGYTF
V gene: TRBV29-1; CDR3 protein: CSLATEGTEAFF
V gene: TRBV23-1; CDR3 protein: CASTRQGVYEQYF
V gene: TRBV7-3; CDR3 protein: CASSRYGAGNTEAFF
V gene: TRBV28; CDR3 protein: CASSNQGGFNNEQFF
V gene: TRBV7-9; CDR3 protein: CASSRNGYTF